This is a list of T cell receptor beta chains from one sample in a study of OX40 agonist ivuxolimab in advanced cancers. TCRdb's table, derived via immunoSEQ multiplex PCR, lists solely in-frame clones and lacks some. Among tens of thousands of clones, about 86% were seen once, and the ten largest hold under 15%. The source material was CD4+ or CD8+ T cells sorted from blood, sampled in a trial of the OX40 agonist ivuxolimab. These receptor sequences come from an adult with an advanced solid tumor such as melanoma, head and neck, liver or kidney cancer. Each CDR3 is given with its conserved first and last residue. D genes are given only for firm matches. The listing skips clone size in some rows; elsewhere it reads once, few, many or a size class.

cdr3_nt cdr3_aa j_call v_call d_call clone_size
TGTGCCACCAACGAGGGTGGAAATCAGCCCCAGCATTTT CATNEGGNQPQHF TRBJ1-5 TRBV15 - few
TGTGCCAGCAGTCGGACTAGCGGCCACCAAGAGACCCAGTACTTC CASSRTSGHQETQYF TRBJ2-5 TRBV6-4 TRBD2 -
TGTGCCAGCAGCTCGGGACTAGCGCCAGAGACCCAGTACTTC CASSSGLAPETQYF TRBJ2-5 TRBV7-9 TRBD2 -
TGTGCCAGCAGCCACGGGGGGGCCACAGATACGCAGTATTTT CASSHGGATDTQYF TRBJ2-3 TRBV4-2 TRBD2 -
TGTGCCAGCCGGTCAGGGGATTTCCACTTT CASRSGDFHF TRBJ1-6 TRBV19 - -
TGCAGCGTTGAGGGAGTGCACACCGGGGAGCTGTTTTTT CSVEGVHTGELFF TRBJ2-2 TRBV29-1 - -
TGTGCCAGCAGCGTAGGGTCGGGAGAGACCTACGAGCAGTACTTC CASSVGSGETYEQYF TRBJ2-7 TRBV9 - -
TGTGCCAGTAGTACAGTAGGGATCGGACAGCCCCAGCATTTT CASSTVGIGQPQHF TRBJ1-5 TRBV19 - medium-sized
TGTGCCAGCAGCTTAGGTTTTGGACTCAGGGACGAGCAGTACTTC CASSLGFGLRDEQYF TRBJ2-7 TRBV7-3 - -
TGTGCCAGCAGTTTAGATAGCACTTACTCCTACAATGAGCAGTTCTTC CASSLDSTYSYNEQFF TRBJ2-1 TRBV6-5 - -
TGTGCCAGCAGCTTAGGGACAGTACAAGAGACCCAGTACTTC CASSLGTVQETQYF TRBJ2-5 TRBV11-1 - -
TGTGCCAGCAGCCTAACTATACAGGGGGCGCAGGATGGCTACACCTTC CASSLTIQGAQDGYTF TRBJ1-2 TRBV7-9 TRBD1 -
TGCGCCAGCAGCTTGGTGGGAACAGCCATGAACACTGAAGCTTTCTTT CASSLVGTAMNTEAFF TRBJ1-1 TRBV5-1 - -
TGTGCCAGCAGTGATCTGACTAGCGGGGGTGAGCAGTTCTTC CASSDLTSGGEQFF TRBJ2-1 TRBV2 TRBD2 -
TGTGCCAGCAGTTACGGGGCCGATGAAAAACTGTTTTTT CASSYGADEKLFF TRBJ1-4 TRBV6-5 - -
TGTGCCAGCAGTCAGGATCAAGAGACCCAGTACTTC CASSQDQETQYF TRBJ2-5 TRBV6-5 - -
TGTGCCAGCAGTTTAGACCCGGGGACTCCCCCCTATGGCTACACCTTC CASSLDPGTPPYGYTF TRBJ1-2 TRBV27 - -
TGTGCCAGCAGCCTAAAACCGGGACAGATCCACAATGAGCAGTTCTTC CASSLKPGQIHNEQFF TRBJ2-1 TRBV7-6 TRBD1 -
TGTGCCAGCAGTTACTCGATCAATGGGGAGCTGTTTTTT CASSYSINGELFF TRBJ2-2 TRBV6-5 - -
TGTGCCAGCAGCTTGGGGGGACAGGGGTACAATGAGCAGTTCTTC CASSLGGQGYNEQFF TRBJ2-1 TRBV5-6 TRBD1 once
TGTGCCAGCAGTTTGTCCGCTCCCCACGAGCAGTACTTC CASSLSAPHEQYF TRBJ2-7 TRBV27 - -
TGTGCCAGCAGTGAGGCCACTATCTATGGCTACACCTTC CASSEATIYGYTF TRBJ1-2 TRBV2 - -
TGCGCCAGCAGCTTTAGACAGTCCACAGATACGCAGTATTTT CASSFRQSTDTQYF TRBJ2-3 TRBV5-1 - few
TGTGCCAGCAGCTCGGACAACCTCGGGACTGAAGCTTTCTTT CASSSDNLGTEAFF TRBJ1-1 TRBV7-8 - -
TGTGCCAGCTCCCCCGACAGGGTGGAACAGCCCCAGCATTTT CASSPDRVEQPQHF TRBJ1-5 TRBV18 TRBD1 -
TGTGCCAGCAGTTATGCGACAGGCACGGAACTGTTTTTT CASSYATGTELFF TRBJ1-4 TRBV6-5 - -
TGTGCCAGCATCCCCGTTTGGGGGTCGTTTACAGATACGCAGTATTTT CASIPVWGSFTDTQYF TRBJ2-3 TRBV7-2 - -
TGCGCCAGCAGCTTGGTTCTGGGCACTGAAGCTTTCTTT CASSLVLGTEAFF TRBJ1-1 TRBV5-1 - -
TGTGCCAGCAGCCGGGAGGCAGGGGCGCTGGGTGAGACCCAGTACTTC CASSREAGALGETQYF TRBJ2-5 TRBV5-6 - -
TGTGCCAGCAGTTCTCGGTGGGATACGCAGTATTTT CASSSRWDTQYF TRBJ2-3 TRBV27 - -
TGTGCCAGCAGTGAAGGAGCAGGGATCTACTACGAGCAGTACTTC CASSEGAGIYYEQYF TRBJ2-7 TRBV2 - -
TGTGCCAGCAGCTTGCCCGGGGCCTTTGCCTATGGCTACACCTTC CASSLPGAFAYGYTF TRBJ1-2 TRBV5-4 - -
TGTGCCAGCAAAACAGGGGCCCTTAAGGAGACCCAGTACTTC CASKTGALKETQYF TRBJ2-5 TRBV11-1 TRBD1 -